This TCR beta chain is from a study of blood T cell repertoires in COVID-19. In the study overall: Acute and convalescent COVID-19 samples came from the United States, Italy and Spain. T cells, B-cell-depleted T cells, or PBMCs supplied cDNA or gDNA.

Authors' processing steps: For nucleated cells, counts were estimated from reference gene primer amplification. Sequencing was performed with immunoSEQ multiplex PCR; in TCRdb, only in-frame clones are kept and a portion is missing. V and J calls and clone size follow that table, whereas D and trimming were derived from the DNA. The sample holds about 180,000 clones; roughly 89% are singletons and the top ten take around 13%. In Seattle, patients joined the study during active infection and were tracked longitudinally. Trimming took 7 bases from V and 6 from J, leaving 15 bases between them. The germline CDR1 and CDR2 sequences are LNHDA and SQIVND (reference sequence). The CDR3 loop spans 13 amino acids.

Input material: peripheral blood. The sequence derives from a woman aged 70 to 79 with COVID-19, enrolled during active disease. V and J are TRBV19 and TRBJ1-1, with D unclear. The CDR3 nucleotides are TGTGCCAGTACCTTCTCAGGTATCGCTGAAGCTTTCTTT. Translating it yields CASTFSGIAEAFF.